This paragraph covers one TCR beta chain sequence. What it binds is not known. Germline V lookup: CDR1 KGHSH, CDR2 LQKENI. V lost 3 bases, J lost 6 bases, and 8 bases lay in between. This CDR3 is 13 amino acids long. The data were produced by immunoSEQ multiplex PCR, yet TCRdb's version contains in-frame clones alone and is incomplete. The sample includes roughly 120,000 clones, around 92% of them seen just once. This sample was taken from a study of CD4+ T cells in melanoma. The study, taken as a whole, reports: Neoantigen-specific CD4+ T cells in melanoma reportedly had diverse differentiation states. A reported correlation linked neoantigen-specific CD4+ T cells to CD8+, macrophage and B cell function.

Sequences were obtained from peripheral blood. The V call is TRBV18, the J call TRBJ1-4; D remains unclear. The TCR was taken from a human donor with melanoma. CDR3 sequence: CASSPGADEKLFF. The CDR3, as DNA: TGTGCCAGCTCACCGGGAGCCGATGAAAAACTGTTTTTT.